The 27 T cell receptor beta chains in this list originate from one sample, sequenced in a study of shared clonotypes between healthy human individuals. Libraries were prepared by immunoSEQ multiplex PCR; TCRdb keeps only in-frame clonotypes and omits some of them. The data contain hundreds of thousands of clones, around 96% of them seen just once; the ten biggest clones take up approximately 0.12%. Naive CD8 cells lacked CD45RO, underwent positive selection for CCR7 and left out terminally differentiated effector memory CD45RA+ cells. Material for sequencing was naive CD8+ T cells sorted from blood. Receptors originate from a woman aged 30 to 39 in good health.

The genes are TRBV20-1 and TRBJ2-2, with D uncertain. CDR3 length equals 11 residues. V lost 4 bases to trimming and J lost 6 bases, with 6 bases between them. The germline V gene has CDR1 DFQATT and CDR2 SNEGSKA (reference sequence). The CDR3 region is CSAIGAGELFF. The CDR3 nucleotides are TGCAGTGCTATTGGGGCCGGGGAGCTGTTTTTT.

V and J are TRBV19 and TRBJ2-1; 9 nucleotides align to TRBD2. Germline V gene lookup returns CDR1 LNHDA and CDR2 SQIVND (reference sequence). V shed 4 bases, J shed 4 bases, and the junction held 8 bases outside the gene matches. CDR3 length equals 16 residues. In DNA form, the CDR3 reads TGTGCCAGTAGTAAGGGGACTAGCAATTTTTACAATGAGCAGTTCTTC. Translation: CASSKGTSNFYNEQFF.

This chain links TRBV14 with TRBJ2-6, with D tentatively TRBD1 (6 bases). CDR1 is SGHDN and CDR2 is FVKESK in the germline V gene. The V end lost 4 bases, the J end lost 4 bases, and 11 bases lay between the germline ends. This CDR3 region has 15 residues. The CDR3 nucleotides read TGTGCCAGCAGCCCCCGGACAGAAGGGGCCAACGTCCTGACTTTC. Translation: CASSPRTEGANVLTF.

The chain joins TRBV7-9 to TRBJ2-7; tentative D call: TRBD1 (6 bases). This CDR3 region has 16 residues. The germline V gene has CDR1 SEHNR and CDR2 FQNEAQ (reference sequence). V was cut by 5 bases and J by 2 bases, with 19 bases left in between. CDR3 loop: CASSPAQGSLTYEQYF. The CDR3 DNA sequence: TGTGCCAGCAGCCCAGCACAGGGCAGTCTAACCTACGAGCAGTACTTC. Full variable domain (missing parts from reference TRBV7-9 and TRBJ2-7): DTGVSQNPRHKITKRGQNVTFRCDPISEHNRLYWYRQTLGQGPEFLTYFQNEAQLEKSRLLSDRFSAERPKGSFSTLEIQRTEQGDSAMYLCASSPAQGSLTYEQYFGPGTRLTVT.

The chain joins TRBV27 to TRBJ1-5; maybe TRBD1 (5 bases). Trimming shortened V by 5 bases and J by 11 bases, and 16 bases separated the two germline ends. The V gene's germline CDR1 is MNHEY and CDR2 SMNVEV (reference sequence). The length of the CDR3 is 13 residues. DNA for the CDR3: TGTGCCAGCAGTGCGACAGACCTGGGGGCCCAGCATTTT. Its translation: CASSATDLGAQHF.

As to this clone: Other DNA sequences in the sample encode the same CDR3. The chain has TRBV27 and TRBJ2-7; perhaps TRBD1 as D (6 bases). The germline V and J ends were trimmed by 3 bases and 0 bases, with 9 bases remaining between them. This CDR3 is built from 14 residues. The germline gives CDR1 MNHEY, CDR2 SMNVEV (reference sequence). The CDR3 protein is CASSFGQSSYEQYF. The DNA of the CDR3 is TGTGCCAGCAGTTTCGGACAGAGCTCCTACGAGCAGTACTTC.

V is TRBV14 and J is TRBJ2-5; D remains ambiguous. Trimming stripped 3 bases from V and 5 bases from J, with 22 bases between. The CDR3 covers 17 residues. Germline assignment: CDR1 SGHDN and CDR2 FVKESK. This CDR3 reads CASSQASDPRLVETQYF. The CDR3 nucleotides are TGTGCCAGCAGCCAGGCGTCGGACCCAAGGTTGGTGGAGACCCAGTACTTC.

The V and J genes are TRBV6-1 and TRBJ2-7; no clear D gene. This CDR3 region has 13 residues. Trimming shortened V by 4 bases and J by 4 bases, and 11 bases separated the two germline ends. Germline V CDR1 and CDR2: MNHNS, SASEGT. The CDR3 nucleotides are TGTGCCAGCAGTGCGGCCGTAAGGTACGAGCAGTACTTC. Its protein product is CASSAAVRYEQYF.

The chain is built from TRBV19 and TRBJ1-1; D not certain. Germline assignment: CDR1 LNHDA and CDR2 SQIVND (reference sequence). V dropped 7 bases and J dropped 0 bases, with 9 bases sitting between them. The CDR3 sequence is 13 residues long. CDR3 bases: TGTGCCAGTACGATACGGATGAACACTGAAGCTTTCTTT. Residues: CASTIRMNTEAFF. Supplemented by reference TRBV19 and TRBJ1-1, the full variable domain reads DGGITQSPKYLFRKEGQNVTLSCEQNLNHDAMYWYRQDPGQGLRLIYYSQIVNDFQKGDIAEGYSVSREKKESFPLTVTSAQKNPTAFYLCASTIRMNTEAFFGQGTRLTVV.

The chain carries TRBV29-1 and TRBJ1-1; D remains ambiguous. Per the germline V gene, CDR1 is SQVTM and CDR2 is ANQGSEA. V lost 4 bases and J 0 bases, leaving 12 bases between the germline ends. The CDR3 spans 14 residues. Written as DNA, the CDR3 is TGCAGCGTTGTCCCTAGCCACATGAACACTGAAGCTTTCTTT. Protein: CSVVPSHMNTEAFF.

V gene TRBV28 combines with J gene TRBJ1-1, with D tentatively TRBD1 (5 bases). Trimming shortened V by 8 bases and J by 6 bases, and 19 bases separated the two germline ends. The V gene's germline CDR1 is MDHEN and CDR2 SYDVKM. The CDR3 sequence is 14 residues long. The chain's CDR3 is CASDSTGIGAEAFF. The CDR3 coding sequence is TGTGCCAGCGATTCGACGGGGATAGGGGCTGAAGCTTTCTTT. Based on the CDR3 plus reference TRBV28 and TRBJ1-1, the full variable domain is DVKVTQSSRYLVKRTGEKVFLECVQDMDHENMFWYRQDPGLGLRLIYFSYDVKMKEKGDIPEGYSVSREKKERFSLILESASTNQTSMYLCASDSTGIGAEAFFGQGTRLTVV.

The V call is TRBV7-9, the J call TRBJ2-4; 8 positions match TRBD1. The CDR3 is 16 amino acids. V shed 5 bases, J shed 4 bases, and the junction held 10 bases outside the gene matches. In germline, CDR1 is SEHNR, CDR2 FQNEAQ (reference sequence). CDR3 in amino acids: CASSPRTGKEKNIQYF. The CDR3 nucleotides read TGTGCCAGCAGCCCTCGGACAGGGAAGGAGAAAAACATTCAGTACTTC.

J is TRBJ2-3 and V is TRBV2, with TRBD2 matching 13 bases. The CDR3 has 15 amino acids. V gave up 7 bases and J gave up 5 bases; unmatched junction bases: 6. The germline CDR1 and CDR2 sequences are SNHLY and FYNNEI. The CDR3 DNA reads as TGTGCCAGCAACCCCCGGACTAGCGGGGGAGATACGCAGTATTTT. Translating gives CASNPRTSGGDTQYF.

The rearrangement links TRBV5-1 to TRBJ2-7; 11 nucleotides agree with TRBD1. Germline V CDR1 and CDR2: SGHRS, YFSETQ. This CDR3 is built from 15 residues. Trimming took 4 bases from V and 1 from J; bases not matched to a gene: 4. The CDR3 nucleotides are TGCGCCAGCAGCCTTGGACAGGGGGCTTCCTACGAGCAGTACTTC. This sequence encodes CASSLGQGASYEQYF.

As regards this clone: Other DNA variants within this sample encode the same CDR3. This chain joins TRBV5-6 and TRBJ2-1; 7 bases fit TRBD2. V trimming: 4 bases; J trimming: 10 bases; junction bases outside the gene matches: 5. Germline values: CDR1 SGHDT, CDR2 YYEEEE. The CDR3 has 12 residues. The CDR3 reads CASSGGGWEQFF. The CDR3 DNA sequence: TGTGCCAGCAGCGGCGGGGGATGGGAGCAGTTCTTC.

The rearrangement uses TRBV7-8 and TRBJ2-4; D perhaps matches TRBD2 (5 bases). Between the trimmed V and J ends, which lost 1 base and 2 bases, there was a span of 15 bases. The CDR3 sequence is 17 residues long. The germline V gene has CDR1 SGHVS and CDR2 FQNEAQ. The CDR3 spells CASSLELVGSPKNIQYF. The CDR3 nucleotides are TGTGCCAGCAGCTTAGAACTAGTGGGGTCTCCCAAAAACATTCAGTACTTC.

This chain joins TRBV11-2 and TRBJ2-2; no firm D call. The CDR3 is 15 amino acids. V was shortened by 7 bases and J by 1 base, with 13 bases between the two germline ends. Germline CDR1 reads SGHAT; CDR2 reads FQNNGV. CDR3 nucleotides: TGTGCCAGCAAGCCACCATCGATGAACACCGGGGAGCTGTTTTTT. It specifies CASKPPSMNTGELFF.

The V and J genes are TRBV11-3 and TRBJ2-7; 9 bases line up with TRBD2. Germline V gene data show CDR1 as SGHNT and CDR2 as YENEEA. The CDR3 is made up of 17 amino acids. J lost 3 bases, V lost 6 bases, and 15 bases had no gene match. The CDR3 reads CASRIRGCGREFYEQYF. In DNA form, the CDR3 reads TGTGCCAGCAGAATAAGAGGGTGCGGGAGGGAATTCTACGAGCAGTACTTC. The whole variable domain, remainder taken from reference TRBV11-3 and TRBJ2-7, is EAGVVQSPRYKIIEKKQPVAFWCNPISGHNTLYWYLQNLGQGPELLIRYENEEAVDDSQLPKDRFSAERLKGVDSTLKIQPAELGDSAVYLCASRIRGCGREFYEQYFGPGTRLTVT.

The chain is built from TRBV7-8 and TRBJ2-7; tentative D call: TRBD2 (6 bases). V was shortened by 9 bases and J by 1 base, with 13 bases between the two germline ends. The CDR3 is 13 residues long. Germline CDR1 and CDR2: SGHVS and FQNEAQ. CDR3: CASARDFSYEQYF. In nucleotides, the CDR3 is TGTGCCAGTGCTCGGGACTTTTCCTACGAGCAGTACTTC.

The chain joins TRBV6-4 to TRBJ2-1, with 7 bases matching TRBD1. V gave up 6 bases and J gave up 3 bases; unmatched junction bases: 5. Germline-derived CDR1 and CDR2 are MRHNA and SNTAGT. The CDR3 covers 14 residues. The CDR3 DNA is TGTGCCAGCAGCGAGGGGGACAGCTACAATGAGCAGTTCTTC. This gives the protein CASSEGDSYNEQFF.

The V gene is TRBV30, the J gene TRBJ1-4; 12 bases match TRBD1. The junction had 4 bases not matched to a gene; V was cut back by 3 bases and J by 8 bases. This CDR3 contains 14 residues. Germline CDR1 reads GTSNPN; CDR2 reads SVGIG (reference sequence). Written as DNA, the CDR3 is TGTGCCTGGAGCGCGGGACAGGGGGCCGAAAAACTGTTTTTT. Amino acid sequence: CAWSAGQGAEKLFF.

This sequence joins TRBV11-2 and TRBJ2-1, with D tentatively TRBD2 (7 bases). The CDR3 consists of 17 residues. V was clipped by 1 base and J by 2 bases, with 15 bases between them. Per germline, CDR1 SGHAT and CDR2 FQNNGV. Here the CDR3 reads CASSLARGLGTYNEQFF. In nucleotides, the CDR3 is TGTGCCAGCAGCTTAGCGCGGGGGCTGGGGACCTACAATGAGCAGTTCTTC.

CDR3 amino acids: CASSLEGGTDTQYF. The CDR3 coding sequence is TGTGCCAGCAGCTTAGAGGGTGGCACAGATACGCAGTATTTT. The V gene is TRBV7-6, the J gene TRBJ2-3; D gene ambiguous. The CDR3 sequence is 14 residues long. The V end was cut by 1 base, the J end by 1 base, with 6 bases between. The germline V gene encodes CDR1 SGHVS and CDR2 FNYEAQ.

The V gene is TRBV28, the J gene TRBJ1-2; TRBD1 agrees at 7 bases. The V gene's germline CDR1 is MDHEN and CDR2 SYDVKM. The CDR3 sequence is 13 residues long. Germline trimming cut 6 bases from V and 4 bases from J; bases unmatched to any gene: 5. The CDR3 loop reads CASSLQGSYGYTF. CDR3 nucleotides: TGTGCCAGCAGCTTACAGGGGAGCTATGGCTACACCTTC.

This chain joins TRBV2 and TRBJ1-1; D gene unclear. The CDR3 extends over 13 amino acids. The V end lost 0 bases, the J end lost 5 bases, and 7 bases lay between the germline ends. The germline V gene encodes CDR1 SNHLY and CDR2 FYNNEI. Here the CDR3 reads CASSEAYRTEAFF. In DNA form, the CDR3 reads TGTGCCAGCAGTGAAGCCTATCGGACTGAAGCTTTCTTT.

The chain is built from TRBV5-1 and TRBJ2-3; D may be TRBD2 (6 bases). The CDR3 has 15 amino acids. V shed 2 bases and J shed 0 bases, with 10 bases lying between them. Germline CDR1 is SGHRS and CDR2 is YFSETQ. The CDR3 nucleotides are TGCGCCAGCAGCTTTGGCGGGACTAGCACAGATACGCAGTATTTT. Its translation: CASSFGGTSTDTQYF. The entire variable domain, with the rest obtained from reference TRBV5-1 and TRBJ2-3, is as follows: KAGVTQTPRYLIKTRGQQVTLSCSPISGHRSVSWYQQTPGQGLQFLFEYFSETQRNKGNFPGRFSGRQFSNSRSEMNVSTLELGDSALYLCASSFGGTSTDTQYFGPGTRLTVL.

The gene calls are TRBV28 and TRBJ2-7, with unresolved D. This CDR3 comprises 13 residues. Deletions cut 5 bases from V and 5 bases from J, with 13 bases between. CDR1 is MDHEN, CDR2 SYDVKM, per germline. The CDR3 loop reads CASSTGPRNEQYF. The CDR3 coding sequence is TGTGCCAGCAGTACCGGGCCTCGCAACGAGCAGTACTTC.